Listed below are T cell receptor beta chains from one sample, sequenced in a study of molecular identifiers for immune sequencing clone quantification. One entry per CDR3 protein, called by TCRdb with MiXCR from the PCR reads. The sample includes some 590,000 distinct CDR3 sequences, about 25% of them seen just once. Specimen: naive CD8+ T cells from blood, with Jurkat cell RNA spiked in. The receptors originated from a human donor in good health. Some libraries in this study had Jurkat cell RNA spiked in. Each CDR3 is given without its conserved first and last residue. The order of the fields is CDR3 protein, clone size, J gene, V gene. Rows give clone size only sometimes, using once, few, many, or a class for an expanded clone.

ASSQDKTTDTQY many TRBJ2-3 TRBV4-3
SARSLVGRATDEQF few TRBJ2-1 TRBV20-1
ASSSGLRHTGELF few TRBJ2-2 TRBV12-3/TRBV12-4
ASSYGPHTEAF NA TRBJ1-1 TRBV9
ATSLDRGYPNYGYT few TRBJ1-2 TRBV15
ASSSEDRVTEAF many TRBJ1-1 TRBV9
ASSQTRTGMNTEAF many TRBJ1-1 TRBV4-1
ASSLEPGGSTEAF NA TRBJ1-1 TRBV7-6
ASGLVGEAF many TRBJ1-1 TRBV12-5
SVSVNYGYT many TRBJ1-2 TRBV29-1
ATSDGNEQF NA TRBJ2-1 TRBV24-1
ASSLMSAGRGTDTQY few TRBJ2-3 TRBV11-2
ASSHDETQY many TRBJ2-5 TRBV13
ASSPATGGSAVSKNIQY few TRBJ2-4 TRBV13
ASSYPGPDTQY NA TRBJ2-3 TRBV6-2/TRBV6-3
ASNPAGEPNEQF few TRBJ2-1 TRBV6-6
ASSARLAGPQETQY few TRBJ2-5 TRBV7-9
ASSIGQGLGSYEQY NA TRBJ2-7 TRBV7-2
SVVLWTYEQY many TRBJ2-7 TRBV29-1
ASSLRDGDTQY many TRBJ2-3 TRBV3-1
AWRGLAGAAPYEQY NA TRBJ2-7 TRBV30
ASSVGSGQY NA TRBJ2-7 TRBV9
ASTQGVSGNTGELF NA TRBJ2-2 TRBV6-5
ASSQFQGRETQY NA TRBJ2-5 TRBV21-1
ASSQDDLGGGEQY many TRBJ2-7 TRBV4-1
AISEAGNSYEQY NA TRBJ2-7 TRBV10-3
ASSGGASGEQY NA TRBJ2-7 TRBV13
ASSFPIGPGIDTQY NA TRBJ2-3 TRBV12-3/TRBV12-4
ASSILPSGVITDTQY few TRBJ2-3 TRBV19
ASSEVVRRADGYT NA TRBJ1-2 TRBV2
ARNIPASATDTQY NA TRBJ2-3 TRBV19